This TCR beta chain was profiled in a study of T-cell memory formation after mild COVID-19. TCRdb analysed the 5' RACE reads with MiXCR anew, one entry per CDR3 protein. The sample has 300,000 to 400,000 distinct CDR3 sequences; 25% to 30% are singletons. Germline assignment: CDR1 SGHVS and CDR2 FNYEAQ. The V end was cut by 0 bases, the J end by 1 base, with 9 bases between. The CDR3 runs to 15 residues. This clonotype originated in an adult woman who had mild COVID-19 (a few samples of this study predate the infection). Cell type and time point are not known. Source material: PBMCs or a T cell subset sorted from them (not recorded which). The rearrangement links TRBV7-6 to TRBJ1-1; D possibly corresponds to TRBD1 (5 bases). This chain's CDR3 is CASSLALGQNTEAFF. CDR3 DNA sequence: TGTGCCAGCAGCTTAGCGCTAGGACAGAACACTGAAGCTTTCTTT.